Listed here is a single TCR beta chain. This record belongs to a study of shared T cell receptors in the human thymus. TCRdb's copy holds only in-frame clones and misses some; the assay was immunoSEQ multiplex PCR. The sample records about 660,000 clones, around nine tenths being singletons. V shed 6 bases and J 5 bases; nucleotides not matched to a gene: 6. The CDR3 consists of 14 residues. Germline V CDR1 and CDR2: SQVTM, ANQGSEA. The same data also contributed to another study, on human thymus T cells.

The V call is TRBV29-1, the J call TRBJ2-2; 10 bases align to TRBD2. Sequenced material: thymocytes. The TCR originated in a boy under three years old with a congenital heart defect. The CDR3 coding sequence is TGCAGCGTCGATACTAGCGGGACGACCGGGGAGCTGTTTTTT. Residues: CSVDTSGTTGELFF.